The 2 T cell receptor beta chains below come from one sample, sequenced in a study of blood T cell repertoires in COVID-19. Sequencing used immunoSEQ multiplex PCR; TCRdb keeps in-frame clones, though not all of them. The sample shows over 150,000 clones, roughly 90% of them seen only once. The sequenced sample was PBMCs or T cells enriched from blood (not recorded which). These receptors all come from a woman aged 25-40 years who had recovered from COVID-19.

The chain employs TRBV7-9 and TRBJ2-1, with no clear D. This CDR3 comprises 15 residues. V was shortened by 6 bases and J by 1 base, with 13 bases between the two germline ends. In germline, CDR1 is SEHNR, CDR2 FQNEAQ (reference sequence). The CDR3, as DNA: TGTGCCAGCAGTTCGCTAGTGATATCCTACAATGAGCAGTTCTTC. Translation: CASSSLVISYNEQFF. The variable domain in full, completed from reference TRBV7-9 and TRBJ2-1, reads DTGVSQNPRHKITKRGQNVTFRCDPISEHNRLYWYRQTLGQGPEFLTYFQNEAQLEKSRLLSDRFSAERPKGSFSTLEIQRTEQGDSAMYLCASSSLVISYNEQFFGPGTRLTVL.

CDR3 DNA: TGTGCCAGCAGCTTAAGCCGACAGGACTTGGGCGGCTACACCTTC. Protein: CASSLSRQDLGGYTF. The V gene is TRBV7-3, the J gene TRBJ1-2, with D maybe TRBD1 (6 bases). The CDR3 is made up of 15 amino acids. CDR1 is SGHTA, CDR2 FQGTGA, per germline. The germline V and J ends were trimmed by 1 base and 8 bases, with 17 bases remaining between them. The full variable domain, completed using reference TRBV7-3 and TRBJ1-2, is GAGVSQTPSNKVTEKGKYVELRCDPISGHTALYWYRQSLGQGPEFLIYFQGTGAADDSGLPNDRFFAVRPEGSVSTLKIQRTERGDSAVYLCASSLSRQDLGGYTFGSGTRLTVV.